Given below is one TCR beta chain in context. The antigen is not known. The CDR3 end lies 3 residues beyond the end of the read and is filled in from the germline J gene. The data derive from a study of T cells in women clearing cervical HPV infection. Study context: With HLA typing for only a few women, HLA confounding remains possible. Study-level results: Each sample's T-cell count was unknown, possibly confounding richness. CIN3+ cases had significantly higher TCR repertoire richness than controls, but evenness did not differ.

Clones were sequenced by immunoSEQ multiplex PCR, and TCRdb holds only the in-frame ones, with some missing. Its clone listing holds roughly 30,000 clones. With V trimmed by 3 bases and J by 3 bases, 4 bases remained unmatched. CDR3 length: 15 amino acids. CDR1 is SGHAT, CDR2 FQNNGV, per germline. All donors had a single incident cervical HPV16 infection, not prevalent. The sample consisted of blood buffy coat. The V gene is TRBV11-2, the J gene TRBJ2-2, with 7 bases identical to TRBD2. The source is a woman between 18 and 75 years old with a cervical HPV16 infection that either progressed to CIN3+ or cleared (not recorded which). The CDR3 DNA, read in part, is TGTGCCAGCAGCTTTGGGCGGGGGTACACCGGGGAG. It yields the protein CASSFGRGYTGE. The CDR3 in its entirety is CASSFGRGYTGELFF.